The 15 T cell receptor beta chains below all came from one sample that was sequenced in a study of T-cell reconstitution after alpha-beta-depleted transplantation in children. Unique molecular identifiers were used in preparing the TCRbeta library. MiXCR was run by TCRdb on the PCR reads, yielding one entry per CDR3 protein. Of around 700,000 distinct CDR3 sequences listed, about an eighth are singletons. Here the sequenced sample was PBMCs, taken before TCRalphabeta/CD19-depleted stem cell transplant. Receptors originate from a girl aged 2 to 9 with congenital amegakaryocytic thrombocytopenia, due to receive a stem cell transplant.

This clonotype was picked up many times. CDR3 DNA sequence: TGTGCCAGCAGCTTAGGCGACAGTTATCAGCCCCAGCATTTT. Translated: CASSLGDSYQPQHF. The chain is built from TRBV7-9 and TRBJ1-5, with a weak D call TRBD1 (5 bases). The CDR3 extends over 14 amino acids. From germline, CDR1 is SEHNR and CDR2 FQNEAQ (reference sequence). V was shortened by 1 base and J by 5 bases, with 9 bases between the two germline ends.

This clonotype occurred many times. The chain has TRBV7-9 and TRBJ2-7; D not resolved. Trimming shortened V by 3 bases and J by 5 bases, and 11 bases separated the two germline ends. CDR1 and CDR2 from the germline V gene are SEHNR and FQNEAQ (reference sequence). This CDR3 has 13 residues. The CDR3 region has the DNA TGTGCCAGCAGCTTGGGTGGCGGAAACGAGCAGTACTTC. Translation gives CASSLGGGNEQYF.

This chain connects TRBV6-1 to TRBJ2-1; 12 nucleotides match TRBD2. Germline CDR1 is MNHNS and CDR2 is SASEGT. CDR3 length: 15 residues. V shed 11 bases and J 6 bases; nucleotides not matched to a gene: 11. CDR3 sequence reads: CAVYPGTSGPNEQFF. For the CDR3, the DNA is TGTGCCGTGTACCCCGGGACTAGCGGGCCCAATGAGCAGTTCTTC.

This clonotype has at least ten counts. This chain links TRBV12-3 or TRBV12-4 with TRBJ2-7, with D possibly being TRBD2 (5 bases). The CDR3 has 15 residues. Trimming cost V 6 bases and J 1 base, with 16 bases left between them. Written as DNA, the CDR3 is TGTGCCAGCAGACAAAGCGGACCTTTATCCTACGAGCAGTACTTC. It is translated as CASRQSGPLSYEQYF.

The chain joins TRBV20-1 to TRBJ1-1; possible D gene TRBD1, 6 bases. V lost 3 bases and J lost 3, with 14 bases in between. The germline V gene has CDR1 DFQATT and CDR2 SNEGSKA (reference sequence). The CDR3 has 14 amino acids. As DNA, the CDR3 is TGCAGTGCTAGTAGGCCGGGGGCAGACACTGAAGCTTTCTTT. Its translation is CSASRPGADTEAFF.

This clonotype was seen a handful of times. This chain uses TRBV11-2 with TRBJ2-5, with D tentatively TRBD2 (6 bases). V lost 7 bases, J lost 5 bases, and 17 bases lay in between. The CDR3 is 14 amino acids. The germline V gene has CDR1 SGHAT and CDR2 FQNNGV. Here the CDR3 DNA reads TGTGCCAGCACCCGGGAGTACGGTGCGGAGACCCAGTACTTC. As protein: CASTREYGAETQYF.

This clonotype was seen a handful of times. This chain uses TRBV20-1 with TRBJ1-5; 8 bases line up with TRBD1. Germline loops: CDR1 DFQATT, CDR2 SNEGSKA (reference sequence). The CDR3 loop spans 17 amino acids. The J segment lost 0 bases and the V segment lost 6 bases, leaving 13 bases of the junction unmatched. The CDR3 spells CSASTGTGINSNQPQHF. The CDR3 region has the DNA TGCAGTGCCTCTACCGGGACAGGAATAAATAGCAATCAGCCCCAGCATTTT.

This clonotype was counted a few times. V is TRBV19 and J is TRBJ2-3; D tentatively reads TRBD1 or TRBD2 (5 bases each). The V gene lost 2 bases and the J gene lost 5 bases, with 11 bases spanning the gap. In germline, CDR1 is LNHDA, CDR2 SQIVND (reference sequence). CDR3 length: 14 residues. As DNA, the CDR3 is TGTGCCAGTAGTATATGGGGGAGTCGAGATACGCAGTATTTT. Translating it yields CASSIWGSRDTQYF.

This clonotype was counted ten times or more. The CDR3 coding sequence is TGTGCCAGCAGTGTACAGGGGCCCACCTACAATGAGCAGTTCTTC. Its translation: CASSVQGPTYNEQFF. The V and J genes are TRBV6-1 and TRBJ2-1; TRBD1 agrees at 7 bases. V lost 4 bases, J lost 2 bases, and 5 bases stayed unmatched. Germline-derived CDR1 and CDR2 are MNHNS and SASEGT. CDR3 length equals 15 residues.

The chain combines TRBV5-5 with TRBJ1-5; D unclear. Germline V gene sequence: CDR1 SGHKS, CDR2 YYEKEE (reference sequence). CDR3 length: 15 residues. The V end was cut by 0 bases, the J end by 7 bases, with 14 bases between. The CDR3 spells CASSLVLGSGQPQHF. The CDR3 DNA is TGTGCCAGCAGCTTGGTATTAGGGTCGGGACAGCCCCAGCATTTT.

This clonotype showed up just a few times. The chain has TRBV3-1 and TRBJ2-1; D unclear. V lost 0 bases and J lost 3, with 6 bases in between. This CDR3 contains 14 residues. Germline loops: CDR1 LGHDT, CDR2 YNNKEL (reference sequence). The CDR3 sequence is CASSQDKNYNEQFF. The CDR3 DNA reads TGTGCCAGCAGCCAAGATAAAAACTACAATGAGCAGTTCTTC.

This clonotype was detected ten times or more. The gene calls are TRBV12-3 or TRBV12-4 and TRBJ1-3; D gene ambiguous. The V end was cut by 7 bases, the J end by 0 bases, with 10 bases between. The CDR3 has 14 residues. The DNA for the CDR3 is TGTGCCAGCATTACTTACGGCTCTGGAAACACCATATATTTT. It specifies CASITYGSGNTIYF.

The chain recombines TRBV29-1 with TRBJ2-5, with 7 bases matching TRBD1. Germline assignment: CDR1 SQVTM and CDR2 ANQGSEA. V lost 7 bases to trimming and J lost 5 bases; unmatched junction nucleotides: 10. The CDR3 is 13 residues long. CDR3 nucleotides: TGCAGCGCTTGGGACAAGGGGGCGGAGACCCAGTACTTC. Residues: CSAWDKGAETQYF.

The V call is TRBV2, the J call TRBJ2-1, with D perhaps TRBD1 or TRBD2 (5 bases each). V was shortened by 7 bases and J by 3 bases, with 16 bases between the two germline ends. The CDR3 spans 15 residues. Germline CDR1 SNHLY, CDR2 FYNNEI. The CDR3 DNA follows: TGTGCCAGCAATCAGGGACCAACCAACTACAATGAGCAGTTCTTC. Its protein product is CASNQGPTNYNEQFF.

The chain employs TRBV20-1 and TRBJ2-7, with 9 bases aligning to TRBD2. The V gene's germline CDR1 is DFQATT and CDR2 SNEGSKA (reference sequence). The CDR3 runs 17 residues. Unmatched junction bases numbered 14, after V lost 4 bases and J lost 1 base. DNA for the CDR3: TGCAGTGCTACGGGGACTAGCCCTCAGCCAAATTCCTACGAGCAGTACTTC. Its translation: CSATGTSPQPNSYEQYF.